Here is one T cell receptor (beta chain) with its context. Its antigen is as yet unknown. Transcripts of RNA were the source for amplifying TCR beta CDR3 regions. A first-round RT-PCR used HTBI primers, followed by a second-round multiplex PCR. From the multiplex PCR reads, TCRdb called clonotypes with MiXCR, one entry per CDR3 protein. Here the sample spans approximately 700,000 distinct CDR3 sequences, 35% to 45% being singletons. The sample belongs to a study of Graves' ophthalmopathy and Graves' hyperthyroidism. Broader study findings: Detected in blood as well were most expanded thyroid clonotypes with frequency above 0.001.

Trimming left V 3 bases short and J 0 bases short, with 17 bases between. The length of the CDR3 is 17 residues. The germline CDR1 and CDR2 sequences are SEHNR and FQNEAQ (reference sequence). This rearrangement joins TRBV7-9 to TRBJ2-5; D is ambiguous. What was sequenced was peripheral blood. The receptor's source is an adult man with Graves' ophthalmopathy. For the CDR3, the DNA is TGTGCCAGCAGCTTCGGACCCGGTGGAACGTACCAAGAGACCCAGTACTTC. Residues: CASSFGPGGTYQETQYF.